A single sample gave rise to the 16 T cell receptor beta chains below, sequenced in a study of shared clonotypes between healthy human individuals. TCRdb keeps only in-frame clones here, not all; method: immunoSEQ multiplex PCR. In the table there are some 2.3 million clones, roughly 93% of which are singletons. The source material was naive CD4+ T cells from PBMCs. Subset: CD45RA+ positively selected. These receptors were taken from a man between 18 and 29 years old in good health. Some clones in this sample may be carry-over from other donors' samples.

The rearrangement uses TRBV5-1 and TRBJ2-3; D ambiguous. This CDR3 spans 15 amino acids. CDR1 is SGHRS and CDR2 is YFSETQ in the germline V gene. The V gene lost 3 bases and the J gene lost 0 bases, with 11 bases spanning the gap. Here the CDR3 reads CASSSAGLSTDTQYF. The CDR3 coding sequence is TGCGCCAGCAGCTCCGCCGGGCTAAGCACAGATACGCAGTATTTT.

This chain joins TRBV7-8 and TRBJ2-6; D possibly corresponds to TRBD2 (6 bases). CDR1 is SGHVS, CDR2 FQNEAQ, per germline. V lost 1 base to trimming and J lost 1 base, with 8 bases between them. CDR3 size: 16 residues. CDR3 sequence (DNA): TGTGCCAGCAGCTTAGGGGCGGGGTCTGGGGCCAACGTCCTGACTTTC. This gives the protein CASSLGAGSGANVLTF.

This clone was counted once. At the DNA level, this CDR3 is encoded by other sequences in the same sample as well. The rearrangement links TRBV5-1 to TRBJ2-1; perhaps TRBD1 as D (5 bases). The V end lost 4 bases, the J end lost 4 bases, and 9 bases lay between the germline ends. Germline CDR1 is SGHRS and CDR2 is YFSETQ. CDR3 size: 13 residues. The CDR3 DNA sequence: TGCGCCAGCAGCCTGACAGCATACAATGAGCAGTTCTTC. Its protein is CASSLTAYNEQFF.

This chain joins TRBV10-3 and TRBJ2-7; possibly TRBD1 for D (6 bases). The germline V gene encodes CDR1 ENHRY and CDR2 SYGVKD. The CDR3 sequence is 15 residues long. V was clipped by 4 bases and J by 4 bases, with 17 bases between them. The CDR3 nucleotides are TGTGCCATCAGTGCGTGGACAGATACTAAGTACGAGCAGTACTTC. It yields the protein CAISAWTDTKYEQYF.

The gene calls are TRBV15 and TRBJ1-2, with D possibly matching TRBD1 (6 bases). This CDR3 is 14 amino acids long. The germline V and J ends were trimmed by 2 bases and 4 bases, with 11 bases remaining between them. Per germline, CDR1 LNHNV and CDR2 YYDKDF (reference sequence). The CDR3 DNA reads TGTGCCACCAGCAGACTCAGGGGTGGCTATGGCTACACCTTC. Translation gives CATSRLRGGYGYTF. Full variable domain (rest looked up from reference TRBV15 and TRBJ1-2): DAMVIQNPRYQVTQFGKPVTLSCSQTLNHNVMYWYQQKSSQAPKLLFHYYDKDFNNEADTPDNFQSRRPNTSFCFLDIRSPGLGDTAMYLCATSRLRGGYGYTFGSGTRLTVV.

As to this clone: The sample holds other DNA sequences that translate to the same CDR3. The gene calls are TRBV30 and TRBJ1-6; TRBD1 might be the D (6 bases). The CDR3 spans 13 residues. Germline-derived CDR1 and CDR2 are GTSNPN and SVGIG (reference sequence). V was shortened by 0 bases and J by 8 bases, with 8 bases between the two germline ends. The CDR3 nucleotides read TGTGCCTGGAGTGTGGGGGGCGATTCACCCCTCCACTTT. As protein: CAWSVGGDSPLHF.

This clone was seen repeatedly, ten times or more. The sample carries other DNA sequences with the same CDR3. This chain uses TRBV18 with TRBJ1-1; D not resolved. Per the germline V gene, CDR1 is KGHSH and CDR2 is LQKENI. This CDR3 spans 13 amino acids. V shed 1 base and J shed 1 base, with 4 bases lying between them. The CDR3 nucleotides read TGTGCCAGCTCACCACAGGGGAACACTGAAGCTTTCTTT. Residues: CASSPQGNTEAFF. The variable domain in full, completed from reference TRBV18 and TRBJ1-1, reads NAGVMQNPRHLVRRRGQEARLRCSPMKGHSHVYWYRQLPEEGLKFMVYLQKENIIDESGMPKERFSAEFPKEGPSILRIQQVVRGDSAAYFCASSPQGNTEAFFGQGTRLTVV.

V gene TRBV29-1 combines with J gene TRBJ1-1; 7 positions match TRBD1. The CDR3 is 13 residues long. The V gene end was trimmed by 3 bases and the J gene end by 11 bases; junction bases not matched to a gene: 12. Germline-derived CDR1 and CDR2 are SQVTM and ANQGSEA. CDR3 loop: CSVETGLRKMAFF. CDR3 bases: TGCAGCGTTGAGACAGGGCTAAGGAAGATGGCTTTCTTT.

Details on this clone: At the DNA level, this CDR3 is encoded by other sequences in the same sample as well. The genes are TRBV18 and TRBJ1-4; D gene uncertain. Germline V gene data show CDR1 as KGHSH and CDR2 as LQKENI. This CDR3 region has 12 residues. With 2 bases removed from V and 8 bases from J, the gap between germline ends came to 6 bases. The CDR3 region has the DNA TGTGCCAGCTCACCAGGGGTAGAAAAACTGTTTTTT. Its translation: CASSPGVEKLFF.

This rearrangement joins TRBV6-5 to TRBJ2-3, with D tentatively TRBD1 (6 bases). The CDR3 runs 15 residues. Trimming stripped 4 bases from V and 5 bases from J, with 16 bases between. The germline CDR1 and CDR2 sequences are MNHEY and SVGAGI. CDR3: CASSLQGNRGDTQYF. The CDR3 nucleotides read TGTGCCAGCAGTTTACAGGGAAACCGTGGAGATACGCAGTATTTT.

The rearrangement links TRBV19 to TRBJ2-5; perhaps TRBD1 as D (6 bases). With the DNA end fitting TRBJ2-7 better, the J assignment may be wrong. CDR3 length equals 15 residues. Germline CDR1 LNHDA, CDR2 SQIVND (reference sequence). The CDR3: CASSSQGTQPYEQYF. In DNA, the CDR3 is TGTGCCAGTAGCTCGCAGGGGACCCAACCCTACGAGCAGTACTTC.

This sequence joins TRBV12-5 and TRBJ1-2; D uncertain. Germline V gene sequence: CDR1 LGHNT, CDR2 FRNRAP. CDR3 length: 14 amino acids. The V end was cut by 2 bases, the J end by 2 bases, with 9 bases between. The CDR3 reads CASGLYPDNYGYTF. The CDR3 bases are TGTGCTAGTGGTTTGTATCCGGACAACTATGGCTACACCTTC.

The chain carries TRBV5-4 and TRBJ2-3; D call uncertain. V lost 2 bases to trimming and J lost 4 bases, with 11 bases between them. Germline V lookup: CDR1 SGHNT, CDR2 YYREEE (reference sequence). The CDR3 has 14 residues. CDR3 residues: CASSFAKLADTQYF. CDR3 nucleotides: TGTGCCAGCAGCTTCGCAAAGTTAGCAGATACGCAGTATTTT.

The rearrangement joins TRBV30 to TRBJ2-2; the D gene is possibly TRBD2 (6 bases). The V gene lost 5 bases and the J gene lost 6 bases, with 10 bases spanning the gap. The germline gives CDR1 GTSNPN, CDR2 SVGIG (reference sequence). The CDR3 length is 12 residues. The CDR3 region is CAWGGGAGELFF. CDR3 nucleotides: TGTGCCTGGGGTGGCGGGGCCGGGGAGCTGTTTTTT.

This clone appeared once. This chain links TRBV4-2 with TRBJ2-7, with TRBD1 matching over 7 bases. Looked up from germline, CDR1 is LGHNA and CDR2 is YNFKEQ. This CDR3 region has 17 residues. V dropped 1 base and J dropped 3; count of bases not matched to a gene: 12. The CDR3: CASSQAQDRNFFYEQYF. The CDR3 DNA reads as TGTGCCAGCAGCCAAGCCCAGGACAGGAACTTTTTCTACGAGCAGTACTTC.

The chain employs TRBV19 and TRBJ2-3; 7 bases line up with TRBD1. CDR3 length equals 16 residues. The J segment lost 2 bases and the V segment lost 3 bases, leaving 8 bases of the junction unmatched. From germline, CDR1 is LNHDA and CDR2 SQIVND (reference sequence). This CDR3 is CASSIFATGNTDTQYF. Here the CDR3 DNA reads TGTGCCAGTAGTATCTTCGCGACAGGGAACACAGATACGCAGTATTTT.